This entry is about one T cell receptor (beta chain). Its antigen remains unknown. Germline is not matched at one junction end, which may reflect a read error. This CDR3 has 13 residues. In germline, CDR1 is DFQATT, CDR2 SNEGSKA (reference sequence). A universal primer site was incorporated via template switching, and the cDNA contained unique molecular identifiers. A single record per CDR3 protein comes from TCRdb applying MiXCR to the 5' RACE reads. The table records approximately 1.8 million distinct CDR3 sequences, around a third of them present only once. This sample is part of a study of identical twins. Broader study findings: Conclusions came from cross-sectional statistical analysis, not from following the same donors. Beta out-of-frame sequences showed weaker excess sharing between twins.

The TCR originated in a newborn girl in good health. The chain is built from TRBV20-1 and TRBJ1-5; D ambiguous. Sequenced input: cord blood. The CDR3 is CSARDNLNQPQHF. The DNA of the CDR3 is TGCAGTGCGAGAGACAATTTAAATCAGCCCCAGCATTTT.